The 30 T cell receptor beta chains below were found in one sample sequenced in a study of long-term antiretroviral therapy in people with HIV. The assay used was immunoSEQ (version v3.0), run at survey level. Clones were read by immunoSEQ multiplex PCR, and TCRdb kept only the in-frame ones, dropping some. In the table there are 25,000 to 30,000 clones, about 85% of which are singletons. Sequenced here: unsorted PBMCs, sampled about 2.6 years after starting antiretroviral therapy. Receptor source: a middle-aged man with HIV.

The chain is built from TRBV28 and TRBJ1-2; no clear D. V lost 8 bases, J lost 12 bases, and 19 bases lay in between. CDR3 length: 12 amino acids. The V gene's germline CDR1 is MDHEN and CDR2 SYDVKM. The CDR3 nucleotides read TGTGCCAGCGGAATTCAAGGGCTGGGGAACACCTTC. This encodes CASGIQGLGNTF.

The rearrangement joins TRBV5-6 to TRBJ2-5, with 12 bases matching TRBD2. The J segment lost 1 base and the V segment lost 2 bases, leaving 3 bases of the junction unmatched. The germline V gene has CDR1 SGHDT and CDR2 YYEEEE. This CDR3 is 16 amino acids long. The CDR3 nucleotides are TGTGCCAGCAGCTTTCAACTAGCGGGGGGCCAAGAGACCCAGTACTTC. Its protein product is CASSFQLAGGQETQYF. Full variable domain (remainder filled in from reference TRBV5-6 and TRBJ2-5): DAGVTQSPTHLIKTRGQQVTLRCSPKSGHDTVSWYQQALGQGPQFIFQYYEEEERQRGNFPDRFSGHQFPNYSSELNVNALLLGDSALYLCASSFQLAGGQETQYFGPGTRLLVL.

V is TRBV5-4 and J is TRBJ2-7; TRBD2 aligns across 12 bases. V was clipped by 2 bases and J by 3 bases; unmatched bases: 9. Germline CDR1 SGHNT, CDR2 YYREEE (reference sequence). CDR3 length: 17 amino acids. CDR3 sequence: CASSLRLAGVIVYEQYF. DNA for the CDR3: TGTGCCAGCAGCTTACGACTAGCGGGAGTTATCGTCTACGAGCAGTACTTC.

J is TRBJ1-1 and V is TRBV6-5; D might be TRBD1 (5 bases). V lost 2 bases and J lost 7, with 14 bases in between. CDR1 and CDR2 from the germline V gene are MNHEY and SVGAGI. The CDR3 is 14 amino acids. The CDR3 reads CASSYNAGPLEAFF. In nucleotides, the CDR3 is TGTGCCAGCAGTTACAATGCAGGGCCCCTTGAAGCTTTCTTT.

This clone was found once. This chain joins TRBV28 and TRBJ1-5; no clear D. The CDR3 covers 13 residues. In germline, CDR1 is MDHEN, CDR2 SYDVKM. V was cut by 2 bases and J by 0 bases, with 2 bases left in between. CDR3 in DNA: TGTGCCAGCAGTTTAGCTAGCAATCAGCCCCAGCATTTT. This translates into CASSLASNQPQHF. Together with reference TRBV28 and TRBJ1-5, the CDR3 gives the full variable domain: DVKVTQSSRYLVKRTGEKVFLECVQDMDHENMFWYRQDPGLGLRLIYFSYDVKMKEKGDIPEGYSVSREKKERFSLILESASTNQTSMYLCASSLASNQPQHFGDGTRLSIL.

The V gene is TRBV27, the J gene TRBJ2-7, with 8 bases aligning to TRBD1. This CDR3 region has 14 residues. V lost 3 bases and J lost 2; bases outside the gene matches: 3. In germline, CDR1 is MNHEY, CDR2 SMNVEV (reference sequence). CDR3 DNA: TGTGCCAGCAGTTTTCAGGGGGCGACCTACGAGCAGTACTTC. It encodes CASSFQGATYEQYF.

The rearrangement links TRBV23-1 to TRBJ2-7; D is unclear. TRBV23-1 is an ORF; its function is uncertain. V lost 0 bases and J lost 2, with 14 bases in between. The CDR3 runs to 16 residues. The DNA for the CDR3 is TGCGCCAGCAGTCAATCCCGCACGGACGATACCTACGAGCAGTACTTC. It codes for CASSQSRTDDTYEQYF.

The chain couples TRBV19 to TRBJ1-2; TRBD1 agrees at 7 bases. Germline CDR1 is LNHDA and CDR2 is SQIVND (reference sequence). This CDR3 is built from 16 residues. V lost 5 bases, J lost 2 bases, and 11 bases stayed unmatched. The chain's CDR3 is CASSVITGTANYGYTF. CDR3 in DNA: TGTGCCAGTAGTGTCATAACCGGGACAGCAAACTATGGCTACACCTTC.

J is TRBJ1-4 and V is TRBV28; no reliable D call. CDR3 length: 15 amino acids. Germline CDR1 MDHEN, CDR2 SYDVKM. The ends were cut back, 3 bases at V and 4 bases at J, with 12 bases in the middle. The CDR3 spells CASSFFGPINEKLFF. As DNA, the CDR3 is TGTGCCAGCAGTTTTTTTGGGCCTATTAATGAAAAACTGTTTTTT.

The chain combines TRBV4-3 with TRBJ1-1; D is unclear. Trimming took 1 base from V and 6 from J, leaving 12 bases between them. The CDR3 is made up of 14 amino acids. Germline CDR1 is LGHNA and CDR2 is YSLEER. CDR3 DNA sequence: TGCGCCAGCAGCCAAGTGCCGGGGATGGCTGAAGCTTTCTTT. Residues: CASSQVPGMAEAFF.

This chain links TRBV7-7 with TRBJ2-5; D gene uncertain. This CDR3 has 15 residues. V lost 1 base and J 0 bases, leaving 9 bases between the germline ends. Germline CDR1 reads SSHAT; CDR2 reads FNYEAQ (reference sequence). CDR3 nucleotide sequence: TGTGCCAGCAGCTTAGTCGGGCTATACCAAGAGACCCAGTACTTC. Translation gives CASSLVGLYQETQYF.

The chain combines TRBV13 with TRBJ2-7; TRBD1 matches at 8 bases. The CDR3 contains 15 residues. J gave up 3 bases and V 3 bases, and 7 bases lay outside the gene matches. CDR1 is PRHDT and CDR2 is FYEKMQ in the germline V gene (reference sequence). CDR3 sequence: CASSFSGTGIYEQYF. The CDR3 nucleotides are TGTGCCAGCAGCTTCTCCGGGACAGGAATCTACGAGCAGTACTTC.

The rearrangement uses TRBV7-8 and TRBJ2-7; no reliable D call. The V end was cut by 5 bases, the J end by 0 bases, with 2 bases between. Germline values: CDR1 SGHVS, CDR2 FQNEAQ. CDR3 size: 11 residues. The CDR3 loop reads CASSHSYEQYF. CDR3 DNA: TGTGCCAGCAGCCACTCCTACGAGCAGTACTTC.

This clone was recorded once. The chain is built from TRBV7-2 and TRBJ2-2, with 10 bases lining up with TRBD2. The trim removed 4 bases at V and 6 bases at J, leaving 14 bases unmatched. Germline V gene lookup returns CDR1 SGHTA and CDR2 FQGNSA. The length of the CDR3 is 18 residues. CDR3 amino acids: CASSSGTSGIRISGELFF. The CDR3 nucleotides read TGTGCCAGCAGCTCCGGAACTAGCGGGATAAGAATCTCCGGGGAGCTGTTTTTT.

The chain employs TRBV11-3 and TRBJ2-1, with 11 bases that match TRBD2. Germline CDR1 is SGHNT and CDR2 is YENEEA. The V and J ends lost 5 bases and 9 bases, in that order; junction bases with no gene match: 12. CDR3 length: 16 amino acids. CDR3 sequence (DNA): TGTGCCAGCAGCACAGGACTAGCGGGCTTTGCCGGTGAGCAGTTCTTC. Translated: CASSTGLAGFAGEQFF.

The gene calls are TRBV7-8 and TRBJ2-7; 14 nucleotides match TRBD2. The germline gives CDR1 SGHVS, CDR2 FQNEAQ. V lost 2 bases and J lost 3; bases outside the gene matches: 6. CDR3 length equals 17 residues. The CDR3 DNA sequence: TGTGCCAGCAGCTTAATGGGACTAGCGGGAGCCAACTACGAGCAGTACTTC. Translated, it gives CASSLMGLAGANYEQYF. Using reference TRBV7-8 and TRBJ2-7 for the parts outside the CDR3, the full variable domain is GAGVSQSPRYKVAKRGQDVALRCDPISGHVSLFWYQQALGQGPEFLTYFQNEAQLDKSGLPSDRFFAERPEGSVSTLKIQRTQQEDSAVYLCASSLMGLAGANYEQYFGPGTRLTVT.

V gene TRBV5-8 combines with J gene TRBJ2-3; 8 positions agree with TRBD2. J lost 4 bases, V lost 5 bases, and 15 bases had no gene match. This CDR3 region has 17 residues. Germline CDR1 SGHTS, CDR2 YDEGEE. Here the CDR3 DNA reads TGTGCCAGCAGTCCGAGGGGCCCCGCGGGGGGAGCAGATACGCAGTATTTT. It is translated as CASSPRGPAGGADTQYF.

This sequence joins TRBV19 and TRBJ1-5; a possible D gene is TRBD1 (5 bases). The CDR3 has 15 residues. V lost 3 bases, J lost 4 bases, and 13 bases lay in between. Germline V lookup: CDR1 LNHDA, CDR2 SQIVND (reference sequence). The CDR3 nucleotides are TGTGCCAGTAGTATTCCGGGACTGGCGAATCAGCCCCAGCATTTT. It is translated as CASSIPGLANQPQHF. Filled out from reference TRBV19 and TRBJ1-5, the complete variable domain reads DGGITQSPKYLFRKEGQNVTLSCEQNLNHDAMYWYRQDPGQGLRLIYYSQIVNDFQKGDIAEGYSVSREKKESFPLTVTSAQKNPTAFYLCASSIPGLANQPQHFGDGTRLSIL.

Only a few counts were recorded for this clone. This sequence joins TRBV14 and TRBJ2-7; D is ambiguous. Trimming cost V 4 bases and J 3 bases, with 10 bases left between them. CDR3 length equals 13 residues. Per germline, CDR1 SGHDN and CDR2 FVKESK. This chain's CDR3 is CASSRAGYYEQYF. CDR3 nucleotides: TGTGCCAGCAGCCGGGCAGGTTACTACGAGCAGTACTTC.

In this sample, this clone turned up once. This chain connects TRBV6-5 to TRBJ1-4; 11 bases are a match to TRBD1. V lost 0 bases to trimming and J lost 8 bases; unmatched junction nucleotides: 2. Germline V gene sequence: CDR1 MNHEY, CDR2 SVGAGI. The CDR3 spans 15 residues. The CDR3 here is CASSYSGQGGEKLFF. In DNA form, the CDR3 reads TGTGCCAGCAGTTACTCGGGACAGGGGGGGGAAAAACTGTTTTTT.

The chain is built from TRBV7-3 and TRBJ1-2, with a weak D call TRBD1 (5 bases). Trimming stripped 4 bases from V and 0 bases from J, with 12 bases between. There are 15 residues in the CDR3. Germline-derived CDR1 and CDR2 are SGHTA and FQGTGA. CDR3 DNA: TGTGCCAGCAGCTCGGGGGGTCGGACTAACTATGGCTACACCTTC. It is translated as CASSSGGRTNYGYTF.

This clone has only a few counts. The J gene is TRBJ1-2, the V gene TRBV4-2; a weak D match, TRBD1 (5 bases). Germline V lookup: CDR1 LGHNA, CDR2 YNFKEQ. The CDR3 spans 15 residues. Trimming removed 1 base at V and 1 base at J, with 10 bases between. CDR3 sequence reads: CASSQGPQGNYGYTF. CDR3 coding DNA: TGTGCCAGCAGCCAAGGTCCGCAGGGTAACTATGGCTACACCTTC.

The chain combines TRBV4-2 with TRBJ2-3; 7 bases agree with TRBD2. V trimming: 2 bases; J trimming: 0 bases; junction bases outside the gene matches: 8. Germline CDR1 and CDR2: LGHNA and YNFKEQ. The CDR3 runs 17 residues. The CDR3 coding sequence is TGTGCCAGCAGCCAACTTACTAGCGCCGTTAGCACAGATACGCAGTATTTT. Its translation: CASSQLTSAVSTDTQYF.

This rearrangement joins TRBV5-8 to TRBJ2-1; 11 nucleotides align to TRBD2. The germline CDR1 and CDR2 sequences are SGHTS and YDEGEE. J lost 4 bases, V lost 0 bases, and 3 bases had no gene match. This CDR3 contains 16 residues. The CDR3 coding sequence is TGTGCCAGCAGCTTGGCGACTAGCGGGACGTACAATGAGCAGTTCTTC. As protein: CASSLATSGTYNEQFF.

This chain uses TRBV7-8 with TRBJ2-7; D is unresolved. Germline V lookup: CDR1 SGHVS, CDR2 FQNEAQ. Trimming took off 4 bases at V and 0 bases at J, with 4 bases between the two ends. The length of the CDR3 is 12 residues. The CDR3 nucleotides are TGTGCCAGCAGCTCCCTCTCCTACGAGCAGTACTTC. It translates to CASSSLSYEQYF. Full variable domain (outside the CDR3, taken from reference TRBV7-8 and TRBJ2-7): GAGVSQSPRYKVAKRGQDVALRCDPISGHVSLFWYQQALGQGPEFLTYFQNEAQLDKSGLPSDRFFAERPEGSVSTLKIQRTQQEDSAVYLCASSSLSYEQYFGPGTRLTVT.

The chain uses TRBV7-2 and TRBJ1-2; the D is unclear. Germline V gives CDR1 SGHTA, CDR2 FQGNSA. Between the trimmed V and J ends, which lost 1 base and 7 bases, there was a span of 10 bases. The CDR3 is made up of 13 amino acids. The CDR3 DNA follows: TGTGCCAGCAGCTTAGATTTAAAGGTTGGCTACACCTTC. Translated, it gives CASSLDLKVGYTF.

This clone occurred a few times. This chain joins TRBV6-1 and TRBJ1-5; D possibly corresponds to TRBD1 (5 bases). Germline CDR1 reads MNHNS; CDR2 reads SASEGT. The V end was cut by 4 bases, the J end by 5 bases, with 6 bases between. There are 12 residues in the CDR3. The CDR3 region is CASSGGDQPQHF. In DNA form, the CDR3 reads TGTGCCAGCAGTGGAGGGGATCAGCCCCAGCATTTT.

The chain combines TRBV2 with TRBJ1-1; D is ambiguous. CDR1 is SNHLY, CDR2 FYNNEI, per germline. V shed 3 bases and J shed 2 bases, with 10 bases lying between them. The CDR3 totals 14 residues. For the CDR3, the DNA is TGTGCCAGCAGTGATCCGGCTTCCAACACTGAAGCTTTCTTT. Translated: CASSDPASNTEAFF.

The chain is built from TRBV7-2 and TRBJ1-1; weak D call: TRBD1 (6 bases). CDR3 length: 15 residues. The germline V gene encodes CDR1 SGHTA and CDR2 FQGNSA. The ends were cut back, 6 bases at V and 3 bases at J, with 17 bases in the middle. The CDR3 loop reads CASRQRTAGYTEAFF. The CDR3, as DNA: TGTGCCAGCAGACAGAGGACAGCAGGATACACTGAAGCTTTCTTT.

This chain uses TRBV5-4 with TRBJ2-7; 7 bases are a match to TRBD2. With 4 bases clipped from V and 4 bases from J, the junction kept 11 bases outside the gene matches. This CDR3 is 15 amino acids long. Germline V gene data show CDR1 as SGHNT and CDR2 as YYREEE (reference sequence). CDR3 region: CASSPRGGELYEQYF. The CDR3 region has the DNA TGTGCCAGCAGCCCCCGTGGGGGGGAACTTTACGAGCAGTACTTC.